This is a list of T cell receptor beta chains from one sample in a study of blood T cell repertoires in COVID-19. Only in-frame clones appear in the TCRdb table, and some are missing; sequencing was by immunoSEQ multiplex PCR. Of some 130,000 clones detected, about 80% appear once; the ten largest clones hold about 15%. Source material: peripheral blood. These receptors originate from a woman aged 50 to 65 with acute or convalescent COVID-19. The CDR3 runs from the conserved cysteine through the conserved F or W. The D gene is left open where the match is weak. Where a row states a size, it is once, few, many or the class of an expanded clone; other rows omit it.

CDR3nt,CDR3aa,abundance,v_gene,j_gene,d_gene
TGTGCCTCCCCGCGGTCCGAAGCTAACTATGGCTACACCTTC,CASPRSEANYGYTF,-,TRBV30,TRBJ1-2,-
TGTGCCAGCAGTTTTGGAGGGAGTCAGCCCCAGCATTTT,CASSFGGSQPQHF,-,TRBV12-3/TRBV12-4,TRBJ1-5,-
TGTGCTTGTAGCGGAGATAATTCCTACGAGCAGTACTTC,CACSGDNSYEQYF,-,TRBV2,TRBJ2-7,-
TGCGCCAGCAGTGATTCAGGGGATAATTCACCCCTCCACTTT,CASSDSGDNSPLHF,-,TRBV10-1,TRBJ1-6,-
TGTGCCAGCAGTCCTCAGGTAGACCAGCCCCAGCATTTT,CASSPQVDQPQHF,few,TRBV12-3/TRBV12-4,TRBJ1-5,-
TGTGCCAGCAGCCCACTAGCGGTGCGGGGCGAGCAGTACTTC,CASSPLAVRGEQYF,few,TRBV7-6,TRBJ2-7,TRBD2
TGCAGCTTCGTCCGGACCGGGGAGCTGTTTTTT,CSFVRTGELFF,-,TRBV29-1,TRBJ2-2,-
TGCGCCAGCAGCTCACAGGGGGCCAAGAGCTCCTACGAGCAGTACTTC,CASSSQGAKSSYEQYF,-,TRBV5-1,TRBJ2-7,TRBD1
TGTGCCACCTCTAGGGGCGTAGGTGAAAAACTGTTTTTT,CATSRGVGEKLFF,-,TRBV2,TRBJ1-4,-
TGCGCCAGCAGTCAGACGGGACAGGGAAATTACGAGCAGTACTTC,CASSQTGQGNYEQYF,-,TRBV10-2,TRBJ2-7,TRBD1
TGCGCCAGCAGCTTGCGCGGACAGGCGGTTGGGGCCAACGTCCTGACTTTC,CASSLRGQAVGANVLTF,-,TRBV5-1,TRBJ2-6,TRBD1
TGTGCCAGTAGTTTACCCGGCAGCGGTATGAATTCACCCCTCCACTTT,CASSLPGSGMNSPLHF,-,TRBV19,TRBJ1-6,-
TGTGCCAGTAGTGTTAGCCGTTTGAACACTGAAGCTTTCTTT,CASSVSRLNTEAFF,once,TRBV19,TRBJ1-1,-
TGTGCCAGTAGTATGTTCGGGACAGGGTACGACGAGCAGTACTTC,CASSMFGTGYDEQYF,-,TRBV19,TRBJ2-7,TRBD1
TGTGCCAGCAGCAACCTCTCCGAGAGCTCCTATAATTCACCCCTCCACTTT,CASSNLSESSYNSPLHF,-,TRBV21-1,TRBJ1-6,-
TGTGCCAGCAGCCAAACCATCCCCCATCGGGGGCAGTACTTC,CASSQTIPHRGQYF,-,TRBV3-1/TRBV3-2,TRBJ2-7,-
TGCGCCAGCAGCCAATGGACAGGGTCTGAAAAACTGTTTTTT,CASSQWTGSEKLFF,-,TRBV4-1,TRBJ1-4,TRBD1
TGTGCCAGCAGTGAAAGGGGGAAGGGGCGACAGGGTCGGGACGAGCAGTACTTC,CASSERGKGRQGRDEQYF,-,TRBV6-1,TRBJ2-7,TRBD1
TGTGCCAGCAGTTCAGGGTCCACTGAAGCTTTCTTT,CASSSGSTEAFF,-,TRBV6-1,TRBJ1-1,-
TGTGCCAGCAGCAATTTGGGTACAGACTACGAGCAGTACTTC,CASSNLGTDYEQYF,-,TRBV21-1,TRBJ2-7,-
TGTGCCAGCAGCCAAGATGTGGGACTGACGACCCAGTACTTC,CASSQDVGLTTQYF,-,TRBV3-1/TRBV3-2,TRBJ2-5,-
TGCGCCAGCAGCTTGGCGGATAGCGGCTACAATGAGCAGTTCTTC,CASSLADSGYNEQFF,-,TRBV5-1,TRBJ2-1,-
TGTGCCAGCAGCCCCGGGACAGGGGGCTTACAGGAGCAGTTCTTC,CASSPGTGGLQEQFF,-,TRBV6-5,TRBJ2-1,TRBD1
TGTGCCAGCACGAGCAATTCACCCCTCCACTTT,CASTSNSPLHF,-,TRBV28,TRBJ1-6,-
TGCAGCGTTAGGGGACAGGGGAACTATGGCTACACCTTC,CSVRGQGNYGYTF,few,TRBV29-1,TRBJ1-2,TRBD1
TGTGCCAGCAGCCCATTGGCTAGCGGGACCTTCGGAGATACGCAGTATTTT,CASSPLASGTFGDTQYF,-,TRBV11-2,TRBJ2-3,TRBD2
TGTGCAAGCTCGGGACAGCAAGCTAACTATGGCTACACCTTC,CASSGQQANYGYTF,-,TRBV30,TRBJ1-2,TRBD1
TGTGCCAGCAGTGAAATGGCAGGGAACCCTGAAGCTTTCTTT,CASSEMAGNPEAFF,-,TRBV6-4,TRBJ1-1,-
TGTGCCAGCAGCCCCACCGGCGTACAGAGAAACTATGGCTACACCTTC,CASSPTGVQRNYGYTF,-,TRBV28,TRBJ1-2,-
TGTGCCAGCAGCGTAGCTGGCTTGTCCGGCTACACCTTC,CASSVAGLSGYTF,-,TRBV9,TRBJ1-2,-
TGTGCCAGCAGCTTGACCCCACAGGGAAGTCAGCCCCAGCATTTT,CASSLTPQGSQPQHF,-,TRBV5-4,TRBJ1-5,-
TGTGCCAGCATCAGGGGGCTACAAGAGACCCAGTACTTC,CASIRGLQETQYF,-,TRBV6-5,TRBJ2-5,TRBD1
TGTGCCAGCACCCTACAGCTCTCCTACGAGCAGTACTTC,CASTLQLSYEQYF,-,TRBV12-3/TRBV12-4,TRBJ2-7,-
TGCAGCGGAGGGACAGGGCGCACCGGGGAGCTGTTTTTT,CSGGTGRTGELFF,-,TRBV29-1,TRBJ2-2,TRBD1
TGTGCCAGTAGTAGGGGACAGGGGTTTTCACCCCTCCACTTT,CASSRGQGFSPLHF,-,TRBV19,TRBJ1-6,TRBD1
TGTGCCATCAGTGGGCAGGATGAGCCTCCCTACAATGAGCAGTTCTTC,CAISGQDEPPYNEQFF,-,TRBV10-3,TRBJ2-1,-
TGCGCCAGCCCCGAGGCTGCGGGAGATAATTCACCCCTCCACTTT,CASPEAAGDNSPLHF,-,TRBV10-2,TRBJ1-6,-
TGTGCCAGCAGTAGAGAACCGGGACTAGCGGGGGGGATGGCCAAAAACATTCAGTACTTC,CASSREPGLAGGMAKNIQYF,-,TRBV2,TRBJ2-4,TRBD2
TGTGCCAGCAGCAGACAGCTCGGCACTGAAGCTTTCTTT,CASSRQLGTEAFF,-,TRBV7-7,TRBJ1-1,-
TGTGCCAGTAGTACCCTTTTGCGGGGGGCTCCCTACGAGCAGTACTTC,CASSTLLRGAPYEQYF,-,TRBV19,TRBJ2-7,TRBD2
TGCGCCAGCAGCCAGGGAGGACGTTCGGGGTCCCCGCGCTCCTACGAGCAGTACTTC,CASSQGGRSGSPRSYEQYF,-,TRBV4-1,TRBJ2-7,-
TGTGCCAGTAGTACTACCCACAGGTCGACTCAGCCCCAGCATTTT,CASSTTHRSTQPQHF,-,TRBV19,TRBJ1-5,-
TGTGCTAGTGGCAGGGGAACCTACGAGCAGTACTTC,CASGRGTYEQYF,-,TRBV12-5,TRBJ2-7,-
TGTGCCAGTAGTATAAAAGGGGGTGATTCACCCCTCCACTTT,CASSIKGGDSPLHF,-,TRBV19,TRBJ1-6,-